The 21 T cell receptor beta chains in this list originate from one sample, sequenced in a study of cytomegalovirus exposure and HLA in healthy donors. PCR primers comprised 60 Vbeta and 13 Jbeta primers. Assay: immunoSEQ multiplex PCR; the TCRdb copy retains only in-frame clones and omits some. Among 95,000 to 150,000 clones, 17% were seen once, and the ten largest hold about 2.6%. The source material was PBMCs. Receptors originate from a female donor in good health and CMV-seropositive.

This clone was recorded a few times. One end of the junction does not line up with germline, which may come from a read error. The rearrangement joins TRBV25-1 to TRBJ1-1; TRBD1 might be the D (5 bases). This CDR3 has 16 amino acids. From germline, CDR1 is MGHDK and CDR2 SYGVNS. In DNA, the CDR3 is TGTGCCAGCAGTCCGCAGGGCCAGGAGATGAACGCTGAAGCTTTCTTT. It yields the protein CASSPQGQEMNAEAFF.

This clone was seen more than once but under ten times. The rearrangement joins TRBV6-5 to TRBJ1-6; D not certain. V was cut by 0 bases and J by 8 bases, with 8 bases left in between. CDR1 is MNHEY, CDR2 SVGAGI, per germline. This CDR3 contains 14 residues. CDR3 coding DNA: TGTGCCAGCAGTTACTCTAGTGGTTATTCACCCCTCCACTTT. Translating it yields CASSYSSGYSPLHF.

This clone was counted between two and nine times. CDR3: CASSLTGARNPYEQYF. As DNA, the CDR3 is TGTGCCAGCAGTTTGACAGGGGCCCGGAATCCCTACGAGCAGTACTTC. This rearrangement joins TRBV6-5 to TRBJ2-7, with 8 bases identical to TRBD1. Germline V CDR1 and CDR2: MNHEY, SVGAGI. CDR3 length equals 16 residues. J gave up 2 bases and V 4 bases, and 10 bases lay outside the gene matches.

This chain connects TRBV27 to TRBJ2-1; tentative D call: TRBD1 (6 bases). V was clipped by 1 base and J by 4 bases, with 14 bases between them. Germline-derived CDR1 and CDR2 are MNHEY and SMNVEV (reference sequence). CDR3 size: 16 residues. This CDR3 is CASSLYPTDSYNEQFF. CDR3 sequence (DNA): TGTGCCAGCAGTTTATACCCCACGGACAGTTACAATGAGCAGTTCTTC.

The V call is TRBV10-3, the J call TRBJ2-5; D remains unclear. The J call may be incorrect, as the DNA end agrees better with TRBJ2-7. Germline CDR1 and CDR2: ENHRY and SYGVKD. The CDR3 covers 14 residues. The chain's CDR3 is CAISGEASSYEQYF. DNA for the CDR3: TGTGCCATCAGTGGAGAGGCCAGCTCCTACGAGCAGTACTTC.

There are a few counts of this clone. The chain couples TRBV30 to TRBJ1-2; perhaps TRBD1 as D (6 bases). The germline V gene has CDR1 GTSNPN and CDR2 SVGIG (reference sequence). The CDR3 is 13 residues long. V was cut by 1 base and J by 6 bases, with 12 bases left in between. CDR3 in DNA: TGTGCCTGGAGTGGCAGGGGTTTGGATGGCTACACCTTC. This encodes CAWSGRGLDGYTF.

This clone has only one observation. The chain has TRBV5-4 and TRBJ2-1, with D uncertain. CDR3 length equals 15 residues. Trimming took 4 bases from V and 1 from J, leaving 12 bases between them. Germline V gene lookup returns CDR1 SGHNT and CDR2 YYREEE (reference sequence). CDR3 coding DNA: TGTGCCAGCAGCCGTAGAGCCCAATCCTACAATGAGCAGTTCTTC. Its translation is CASSRRAQSYNEQFF. Filled out from reference TRBV5-4 and TRBJ2-1, the complete variable domain reads ETGVTQSPTHLIKTRGQQVTLRCSSQSGHNTVSWYQQALGQGPQFIFQYYREEENGRGNFPPRFSGLQFPNYSSELNVNALELDDSALYLCASSRRAQSYNEQFFGPGTRLTVL.

Here the CDR3 DNA reads TGTGCCAGCAGCCCTATAACCGGGGAGCTGTTTTTT. Protein: CASSPITGELFF. This chain uses TRBV14 with TRBJ2-2, with unresolved D. The V end was cut by 4 bases, the J end by 5 bases, with 5 bases between. Germline assignment: CDR1 SGHDN and CDR2 FVKESK. This CDR3 has 12 amino acids.

Comment on this clone: An end of the junction does not agree with germline; a read error may underlie this. Other DNA sequences of this sample code for an identical CDR3. The rearrangement links TRBV10-2 to TRBJ2-1; a weak D match, TRBD2 (5 bases). The CDR3 runs to 13 residues. Germline V CDR1 and CDR2: WSHSY, SAAADI. In DNA, the CDR3 is TGTGCCACCCGGGATCCCTCCTACAATGAGCAGTTCTTC. It codes for CATRDPSYNEQFF.

This clone was observed a few times. The chain recombines TRBV27 with TRBJ1-5; the match to TRBD1 covers 7 bases. CDR1 MNHEY and CDR2 SMNVEV come from the germline V gene (reference sequence). CDR3 length: 14 amino acids. V lost 5 bases to trimming and J lost 4 bases; unmatched junction nucleotides: 5. The CDR3 reads CASSPLTGNQPQHF. CDR3 sequence (DNA): TGTGCCAGCAGTCCGCTGACAGGGAATCAGCCCCAGCATTTT.

V usage is TRBV5-1 and J usage is TRBJ1-1, with 9 bases fitting TRBD1. CDR1 is SGHRS and CDR2 is YFSETQ in the germline V gene. The CDR3 has 16 residues. Trimming cost V 2 bases and J 1 base; bases outside gene matches: 6. For the CDR3, the DNA is TGCGCCAGCAGCTTTACAGGGGGCTTGACGAACACTGAAGCTTTCTTT. Translated, it gives CASSFTGGLTNTEAFF.

The sample holds a few counts of this clone. J is TRBJ2-7 and V is TRBV4-3, with D perhaps matching TRBD1 (6 bases). The CDR3 extends over 15 amino acids. The germline gives CDR1 LGHNA, CDR2 YSLEER. Trimming left V 0 bases short and J 2 bases short, with 11 bases between. Written as DNA, the CDR3 is TGCGCCAGCAGCCAAGATATGGGGGCGCCCTACGAGCAGTACTTC. Protein: CASSQDMGAPYEQYF.

This chain uses TRBV4-1 with TRBJ1-6; TRBD1 might be the D (5 bases). The V end was cut by 3 bases, the J end by 5 bases, with 8 bases between. The CDR3 covers 14 residues. Germline V gene lookup returns CDR1 MGHRA and CDR2 YSYEKL. The CDR3 nucleotides read TGCGCCAGCAGCCAGGGGGGAAATAATTCACCCCTCCACTTT. This gives the protein CASSQGGNNSPLHF.

The V call is TRBV7-9, the J call TRBJ1-4; a possible D gene is TRBD1 (5 bases). Trimming cost V 1 base and J 3 bases, with 9 bases left between them. The germline gives CDR1 SEHNR, CDR2 FQNEAQ (reference sequence). The length of the CDR3 is 15 residues. CDR3 in amino acids: CASSLVGQPNEKLFF. The CDR3 nucleotides are TGTGCCAGCAGCTTAGTGGGGCAGCCTAATGAAAAACTGTTTTTT.

This clone showed up just a few times. The CDR3 sequence is CASSRRTGTYEQYF. The DNA of the CDR3 is TGTGCCAGCAGTCGCCGGACGGGAACCTACGAGCAGTACTTC. This chain connects TRBV2 to TRBJ2-7; possibly TRBD2 for D (5 bases). The CDR3 is 14 amino acids. Trimming stripped 5 bases from V and 2 bases from J, with 13 bases between. Germline V gene lookup returns CDR1 SNHLY and CDR2 FYNNEI.

The CDR3 nucleotides read TGTGCCAGCAGTTTAAATAAGTGGGCAGGGTCCTACGAGCAGTACTTC. Translation gives CASSLNKWAGSYEQYF. This chain links TRBV27 with TRBJ2-7; possible D gene TRBD1, 5 bases. This CDR3 is 16 amino acids long. The V gene lost 2 bases and the J gene lost 1 base, with 15 bases spanning the gap. Looked up from germline, CDR1 is MNHEY and CDR2 is SMNVEV (reference sequence).

The V gene is TRBV7-9, the J gene TRBJ1-1; 7 nucleotides match TRBD1. After removal of 4 bases from V and 0 bases from J, the junction contained 5 bases not matched to a gene. CDR3 length: 15 residues. The germline gives CDR1 SEHNR, CDR2 FQNEAQ (reference sequence). CDR3 sequence (DNA): TGTGCCAGCAGCTGGACAGGATACCTGAACACTGAAGCTTTCTTT. Protein product: CASSWTGYLNTEAFF.

CDR3 nucleotide sequence: TGTGCCATCGTGGACCCAGGGCAGGGGGCTGTAGGCTACACCTTC. Amino acids: CAIVDPGQGAVGYTF. V gene TRBV28 combines with J gene TRBJ1-2; 8 bases line up with TRBD1. The germline V gene encodes CDR1 MDHEN and CDR2 SYDVKM. The CDR3 has 15 amino acids. Germline trimming cut 10 bases from V and 8 bases from J; bases unmatched to any gene: 18.

This clone has more than one count but fewer than ten. The chain combines TRBV28 with TRBJ2-7, with 7 positions matching TRBD1. From germline, CDR1 is MDHEN and CDR2 SYDVKM. V gave up 7 bases and J gave up 3 bases; unmatched junction bases: 3. The CDR3 is made up of 12 amino acids. CDR3 residues: CASIGQDYEQYF. The CDR3 DNA follows: TGTGCCAGCATTGGACAGGACTACGAGCAGTACTTC.

This rearrangement joins TRBV27 to TRBJ1-5; TRBD1 agrees at 7 bases. CDR1 MNHEY and CDR2 SMNVEV come from the germline V gene (reference sequence). The length of the CDR3 is 16 residues. The junction had 9 bases not matched to a gene; V was cut back by 5 bases and J by 2 bases. DNA for the CDR3: TGTGCCAGCAGTCCTATCTACAGGGGTGGCAATCAGCCCCAGCATTTT. It specifies CASSPIYRGGNQPQHF.

To note about this clone: The same CDR3 can be traced to other DNA sequences in this sample. The chain uses TRBV5-6 and TRBJ2-7; D ambiguous. Germline V CDR1 and CDR2: SGHDT, YYEEEE. The CDR3 is 12 amino acids. Trimming left V 0 bases short and J 4 bases short, with 5 bases between. The CDR3 nucleotides are TGTGCCAGCAGCTTGGGACAATACGAGCAGTACTTC. This gives the protein CASSLGQYEQYF.